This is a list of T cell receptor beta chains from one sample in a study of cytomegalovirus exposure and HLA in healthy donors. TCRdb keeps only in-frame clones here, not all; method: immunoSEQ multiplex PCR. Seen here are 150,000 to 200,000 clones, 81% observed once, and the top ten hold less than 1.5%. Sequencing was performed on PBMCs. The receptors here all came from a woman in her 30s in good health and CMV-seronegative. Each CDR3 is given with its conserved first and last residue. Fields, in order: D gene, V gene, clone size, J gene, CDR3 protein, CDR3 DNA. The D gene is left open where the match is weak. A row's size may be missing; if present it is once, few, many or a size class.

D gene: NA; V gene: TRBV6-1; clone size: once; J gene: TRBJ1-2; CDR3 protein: CASSTSVWGFYGYTF; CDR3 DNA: TGTGCCAGCAGTACTAGCGTGTGGGGCTTCTATGGCTACACCTTC
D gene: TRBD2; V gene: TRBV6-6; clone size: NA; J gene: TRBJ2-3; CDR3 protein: CASTPGAGGLTDTQYF; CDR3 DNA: TGTGCCAGCACACCGGGGGCGGGGGGACTCACAGATACGCAGTATTTT
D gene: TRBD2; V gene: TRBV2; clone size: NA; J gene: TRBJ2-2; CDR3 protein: CASSAGGLGTGELFF; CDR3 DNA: TGTGCCAGCAGTGCGGGGGGACTAGGCACCGGGGAGCTGTTTTTT
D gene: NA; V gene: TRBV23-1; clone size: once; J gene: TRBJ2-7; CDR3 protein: CAKAAGALYEQYF; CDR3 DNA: TGCGCGAAAGCTGCGGGGGCACTCTACGAGCAGTACTTC
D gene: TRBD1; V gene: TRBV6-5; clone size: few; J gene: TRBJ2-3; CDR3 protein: CASSYGNRGLSDTQYF; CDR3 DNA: TGTGCCAGCAGTTACGGAAACAGGGGGCTGTCAGATACGCAGTATTTT
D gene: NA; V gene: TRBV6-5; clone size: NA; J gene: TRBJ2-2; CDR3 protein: CASRPRGTGELFF; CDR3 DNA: TGTGCCAGCAGACCTCGGGGAACCGGGGAGCTGTTTTTT
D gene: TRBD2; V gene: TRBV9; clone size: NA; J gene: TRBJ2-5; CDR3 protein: CASSTQAGGLETQYF; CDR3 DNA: TGTGCCAGCAGCACCCAAGCGGGGGGGTTAGAGACCCAGTACTTC
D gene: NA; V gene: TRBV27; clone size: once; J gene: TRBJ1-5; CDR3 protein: CASSLDRSSGNQPQHF; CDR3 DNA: TGTGCCAGCAGTTTAGACAGGTCTTCGGGGAATCAGCCCCAGCATTTT
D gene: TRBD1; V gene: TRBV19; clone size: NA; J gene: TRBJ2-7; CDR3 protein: CASSRPGTGNHEQYF; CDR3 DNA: TGTGCCAGTAGTCGCCCCGGGACAGGGAACCACGAGCAGTACTTC
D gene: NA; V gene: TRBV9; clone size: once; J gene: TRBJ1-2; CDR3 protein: CASSTRTANYGYTF; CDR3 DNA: TGTGCCAGCAGCACCCGGACAGCTAACTATGGCTACACCTTC
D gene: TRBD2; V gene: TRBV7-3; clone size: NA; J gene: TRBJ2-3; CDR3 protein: CASSLNPAGSTDTQYF; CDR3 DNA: TGTGCCAGCAGCTTAAATCCAGCGGGGAGCACAGATACGCAGTATTTT
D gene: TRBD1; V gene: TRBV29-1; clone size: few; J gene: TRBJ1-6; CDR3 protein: CSVSGQGGNSPLHF; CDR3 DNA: TGCAGCGTTTCGGGACAGGGAGGTAATTCACCCCTCCACTTT
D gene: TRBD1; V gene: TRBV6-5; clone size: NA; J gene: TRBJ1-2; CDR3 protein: CASRVRTGSGHGYTF; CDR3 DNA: TGTGCCAGCAGAGTCAGGACAGGCTCAGGACATGGCTACACCTTC
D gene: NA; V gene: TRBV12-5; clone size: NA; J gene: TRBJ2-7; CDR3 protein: CASGLVLGQGRYEQYF; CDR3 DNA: TGTGCTAGTGGTTTGGTACTTGGGCAGGGAAGGTACGAGCAGTACTTC
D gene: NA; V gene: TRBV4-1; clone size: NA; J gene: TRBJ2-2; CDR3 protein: CASSQTSTGELFF; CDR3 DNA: TGCGCCAGCAGCCAAACAAGTACCGGGGAGCTGTTTTTT
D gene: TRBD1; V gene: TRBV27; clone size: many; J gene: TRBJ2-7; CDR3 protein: CASSPWTGGYEQYF; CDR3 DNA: TGTGCCAGCAGTCCCTGGACAGGGGGCTACGAGCAGTACTTC
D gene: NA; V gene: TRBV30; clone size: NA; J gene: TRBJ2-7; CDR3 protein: CAWSGSTGDPYEQYF; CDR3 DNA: TGTGCCTGGAGTGGGTCTACCGGAGACCCTTACGAGCAGTACTTC
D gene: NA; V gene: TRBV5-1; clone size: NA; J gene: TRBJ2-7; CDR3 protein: CASSSMGPPTYEQYF; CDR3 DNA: TGCGCCAGCAGCTCAATGGGGCCACCTACCTACGAGCAGTACTTC
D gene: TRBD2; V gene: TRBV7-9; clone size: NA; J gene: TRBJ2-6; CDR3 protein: CASSFLEGGRAYGANVLTF; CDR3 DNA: TGTGCCAGCAGCTTTTTAGAGGGCGGGAGGGCCTATGGGGCCAACGTCCTGACTTTC
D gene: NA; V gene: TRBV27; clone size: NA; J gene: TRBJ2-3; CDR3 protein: CASSPRTGPKGDTQYF; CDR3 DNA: TGTGCCAGCAGTCCCCGAACAGGGCCCAAGGGAGATACGCAGTATTTT
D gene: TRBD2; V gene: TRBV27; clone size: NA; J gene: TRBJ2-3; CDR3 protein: CASTETSAGSDTQYF; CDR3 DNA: TGTGCCAGCACCGAGACTAGCGCTGGTTCAGATACGCAGTATTTT
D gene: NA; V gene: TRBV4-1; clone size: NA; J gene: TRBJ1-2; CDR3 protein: CASSQPQQGAYGYTF; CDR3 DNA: TGCGCCAGCAGCCAACCCCAACAGGGTGCCTATGGCTACACCTTC
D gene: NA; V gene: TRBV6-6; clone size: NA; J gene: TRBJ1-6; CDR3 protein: CASGSQGSSYNSPLHF; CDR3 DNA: TGTGCCAGCGGAAGCCAGGGAAGCTCCTATAATTCACCCCTCCACTTT
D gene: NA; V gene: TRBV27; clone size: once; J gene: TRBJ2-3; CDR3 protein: CASTPASGGTDTQYF; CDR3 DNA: TGTGCCAGCACCCCCGCTTCCGGGGGCACAGATACGCAGTATTTT
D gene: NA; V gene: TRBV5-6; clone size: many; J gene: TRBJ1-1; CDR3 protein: CASSPPGLMNTEAFF; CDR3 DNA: TGTGCCAGCAGCCCTCCAGGCCTCATGAACACTGAAGCTTTCTTT
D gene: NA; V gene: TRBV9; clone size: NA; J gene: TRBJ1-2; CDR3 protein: CASTPGGSNYGYTF; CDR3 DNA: TGTGCCAGCACCCCGGGGGGAAGTAACTATGGCTACACCTTC